The 29 T cell receptor beta chains below were found in one sample sequenced in a study of identical twins. MiXCR, applied by TCRdb to the 5' RACE reads, yields one record per CDR3 protein. Among hundreds of thousands of distinct CDR3 sequences listed, about 8% were seen once. These data also featured in a second study, about yellow fever vaccine responses in identical twins.

The specimen was memory (CD45RO+) T cells sorted from blood. These receptors were collected from a woman between 18 and 30 years old in good health.

Many counts were recorded for this clonotype. The V call is TRBV2, the J call TRBJ2-1, with TRBD2 identical over 10 bases. The J segment lost 10 bases and the V segment lost 2 bases, leaving 8 bases of the junction unmatched. Germline V gene lookup returns CDR1 SNHLY and CDR2 FYNNEI. This CDR3 is 15 amino acids long. The CDR3 region has the DNA TGTGCCAGCAGTGAAAGCCCTAGCGGGAGTTGGGAGCAGTTCTTC. This translates into CASSESPSGSWEQFF.

This clonotype was observed at least ten times. V gene TRBV25-1 combines with J gene TRBJ2-5; maybe TRBD1 (7 bases). This CDR3 spans 16 amino acids. Germline CDR1 and CDR2: MGHDK and SYGVNS. V was clipped by 8 bases and J by 3 bases, with 22 bases between them. The CDR3 loop reads CASSTPPGGTKETQYF. DNA of the CDR3: TGTGCCAGCTCGACCCCCCCAGGGGGGACCAAAGAGACCCAGTACTTC.

V and J are TRBV7-9 and TRBJ2-3; D perhaps matches TRBD2 (7 bases). CDR3 size: 16 residues. Germline CDR1 reads SEHNR; CDR2 reads FQNEAQ (reference sequence). Trimming took off 4 bases at V and 2 bases at J, with 16 bases between the two ends. CDR3 sequence: CASSSLGRGNTDTQYF. As DNA, the CDR3 is TGTGCCAGCAGCTCCCTGGGGAGGGGGAACACAGATACGCAGTATTTT.

This chain uses TRBV5-6 with TRBJ2-5; D call uncertain. Trimming removed 4 bases at V and 5 bases at J, with 9 bases between. This CDR3 comprises 12 residues. Germline CDR1 reads SGHDT; CDR2 reads YYEEEE. CDR3 in amino acids: CASSLRKETQYF. DNA of the CDR3: TGTGCCAGCAGCCTGAGGAAGGAGACCCAGTACTTC.

This chain connects TRBV3-1 to TRBJ2-3, with D possibly TRBD2 on 6 matching bases. This CDR3 spans 16 amino acids. Germline V gene lookup returns CDR1 LGHDT and CDR2 YNNKEL (reference sequence). V lost 1 base and J 3 bases, leaving 14 bases between the germline ends. The CDR3 loop is CASSQGVAVITDTQYF. The CDR3 coding sequence is TGTGCCAGCAGCCAAGGGGTAGCGGTAATAACAGATACGCAGTATTTT.

This clonotype appeared many times. The chain couples TRBV20-1 to TRBJ2-5, with 10 bases aligning to TRBD1. Germline V gene data show CDR1 as DFQATT and CDR2 as SNEGSKA (reference sequence). The CDR3 length is 14 residues. The V and J ends lost 4 bases and 4 bases, in that order; junction bases with no gene match: 6. CDR3 loop: CSAIRGQGSETQYF. CDR3 sequence (DNA): TGCAGTGCTATCCGGGGACAGGGGTCAGAGACCCAGTACTTC.

The rearrangement uses TRBV14 and TRBJ2-2; TRBD1 agrees at 7 bases. Germline V lookup: CDR1 SGHDN, CDR2 FVKESK. The ends lost 4 bases at V and 8 bases at J; junction bases unmatched: 4. This CDR3 contains 13 residues. The CDR3 region is CASSPTGKGELFF. The CDR3, as DNA: TGTGCCAGCAGCCCGACAGGGAAAGGGGAGCTGTTTTTT.

This clonotype occurred many times. The rearrangement links TRBV7-6 to TRBJ1-1, with D unclear. The CDR3 consists of 12 residues. V was pared by 8 bases and J by 4 bases, with 11 bases between. Germline CDR1 reads SGHVS; CDR2 reads FNYEAQ. Here the CDR3 DNA reads TGTGCCAGCCGCAATCCGAGCACTGAAGCTTTCTTT. Residues: CASRNPSTEAFF.

The V call is TRBV20-1, the J call TRBJ2-5; D could derive from TRBD1 or TRBD2 (5 bases each). The CDR3 totals 12 residues. Per the germline V gene, CDR1 is DFQATT and CDR2 is SNEGSKA (reference sequence). Trimming shortened V by 6 bases and J by 4 bases, and 12 bases separated the two germline ends. The CDR3 sequence is CSALAGTETQYF. The CDR3 DNA is TGCAGTGCCCTGGCCGGGACAGAGACCCAGTACTTC.

Turning to this clonotype: With a much larger clone just one base away, this may be a read error. The chain links TRBV3-1 to TRBJ2-1; 10 bases are a match to TRBD2. CDR1 and CDR2 (germline): LGHDT, YNNKEL (reference sequence). This CDR3 spans 16 amino acids. In DNA form, the CDR3 reads TGTGCCTGCAGCCAAGATCCAGCGGGGGGGCGGAATGAGCAGTTCTTC. It translates to CACSQDPAGGRNEQFF.

This clonotype was detected a few times. CDR3 sequence: CASKREGSPSYEQYF. The CDR3 region has the DNA TGTGCCAGCAAACGAGAGGGGTCCCCCTCCTACGAGCAGTACTTC. The chain carries TRBV7-3 and TRBJ2-7; the D gene could be TRBD1 or TRBD2 (5 bases each). V was pared by 7 bases and J by 0 bases, with 16 bases between. CDR3 length: 15 residues. Germline V lookup: CDR1 SGHTA, CDR2 FQGTGA.

This clonotype has more than one count but fewer than ten. V is TRBV5-6 and J is TRBJ2-1; no clear D gene. Looked up from germline, CDR1 is SGHDT and CDR2 is YYEEEE. CDR3 size: 14 residues. V dropped 7 bases and J dropped 0 bases, with 11 bases sitting between them. CDR3 protein: CASCRKTSYNEQFF. The DNA of the CDR3 is TGTGCCAGCTGCCGTAAGACCTCCTACAATGAGCAGTTCTTC.

The chain uses TRBV29-1 and TRBJ2-3; D uncertain. Per germline, CDR1 SQVTM and CDR2 ANQGSEA. V dropped 4 bases and J dropped 2 bases, with 4 bases sitting between them. This CDR3 has 11 residues. CDR3 amino acids: CSVGSTDTQYF. CDR3 bases: TGCAGCGTTGGGTCCACAGATACGCAGTATTTT.

Only a few counts were recorded for this clonotype. The chain links TRBV6-5 to TRBJ2-3, with D uncertain. The V gene's germline CDR1 is MNHEY and CDR2 SVGAGI. Trimming cost V 4 bases and J 2 bases, with 13 bases left between them. This CDR3 comprises 15 residues. The CDR3 nucleotides are TGTGCCAGCAGTTTCGGCCGGGCCAACACAGATACGCAGTATTTT. Translation gives CASSFGRANTDTQYF.

This clonotype showed up just a few times. The chain is built from TRBV6-1 and TRBJ2-3; D may correspond to TRBD1 or TRBD2 (5 bases each). The ends were cut back, 7 bases at V and 5 bases at J, with 10 bases in the middle. Germline CDR1 reads MNHNS; CDR2 reads SASEGT. The CDR3 length is 12 residues. The CDR3 DNA sequence: TGTGCCAGCACCAGGGCGGGAGATACGCAGTATTTT. It encodes CASTRAGDTQYF.

This clonotype showed up just a few times. This chain joins TRBV18 and TRBJ2-7, with no clear D. V gave up 1 base and J gave up 6 bases, with 7 bases separating them. The V gene's germline CDR1 is KGHSH and CDR2 LQKENI. The CDR3 runs to 12 residues. This CDR3 reads CASSPQGSEQYF. The CDR3 DNA is TGTGCCAGCTCACCACAGGGCAGCGAGCAGTACTTC.

The chain recombines TRBV6-2 or TRBV6-3 with TRBJ2-7, with a weak D call TRBD2 (6 bases). Trimming shortened V by 7 bases and J by 3 bases, and 13 bases separated the two germline ends. The CDR3 has 13 residues. Germline values: CDR1 MNHEY, CDR2 SVGEGT. The CDR3 region is CASKRMGGYEQYF. The CDR3 DNA reads TGTGCCAGCAAACGGATGGGGGGCTACGAGCAGTACTTC.

The chain joins TRBV20-1 to TRBJ2-1; D is perhaps TRBD1 (6 bases). Germline V lookup: CDR1 DFQATT, CDR2 SNEGSKA (reference sequence). Trimming took 6 bases from V and 9 from J, leaving 21 bases between them. The CDR3 is made up of 14 amino acids. The CDR3 loop reads CSAGTWQDRGEQFF. The CDR3 DNA follows: TGCAGTGCCGGGACATGGCAGGATAGGGGTGAGCAGTTCTTC.

V usage is TRBV29-1 and J usage is TRBJ2-5; D tentatively reads TRBD1 or TRBD2 (5 bases each). CDR3 length equals 14 residues. Germline lookup yields CDR1 SQVTM and CDR2 ANQGSEA. V shed 3 bases and J shed 3 bases, with 14 bases lying between them. The CDR3 region is CSVDEGTAKETQYF. The DNA for the CDR3 is TGCAGCGTTGATGAGGGGACGGCAAAAGAGACCCAGTACTTC. Complete variable domain (other parts from reference TRBV29-1 and TRBJ2-5): SAVISQKPSRDICQRGTSLTIQCQVDSQVTMMFWYRQQPGQSLTLIATANQGSEATYESGFVIDKFPISRPNLTFSTLTVSNMSPEDSSIYLCSVDEGTAKETQYFGPGTRLLVL.

In this sample, this clonotype turned up a few times. The J gene is TRBJ2-7, the V gene TRBV11-3; D is unclear. Germline CDR1 reads SGHNT; CDR2 reads YENEEA. The length of the CDR3 is 15 residues. V was shortened by 5 bases and J by 3 bases, with 17 bases between the two germline ends. The DNA of the CDR3 is TGTGCCAGCAGCCCCCTCGGATTAGGTTTCTACGAGCAGTACGTC. Translating gives CASSPLGLGFYEQYV.

This clonotype was counted a few times. This chain connects TRBV10-3 to TRBJ2-5, with D unclear. This CDR3 contains 12 residues. Germline CDR1 and CDR2: ENHRY and SYGVKD. V lost 6 bases, J lost 3 bases, and 8 bases lay in between. CDR3 protein: CAISIGEETQYF. The CDR3 DNA is TGTGCCATCAGCATAGGAGAAGAGACCCAGTACTTC.

This clonotype appeared many times. The V gene is TRBV15, the J gene TRBJ2-3; D is perhaps TRBD2 (6 bases). Germline V lookup: CDR1 LNHNV, CDR2 YYDKDF (reference sequence). V lost 2 bases and J lost 7, with 10 bases in between. This CDR3 comprises 13 residues. CDR3: CATSRRTKNTQYF. Written as DNA, the CDR3 is TGTGCCACCAGCAGAAGGACTAAAAATACGCAGTATTTT.

This clonotype was seen ten or more times. V and J are TRBV5-1 and TRBJ2-5, with D possibly TRBD1 on 6 matching bases. The V and J ends lost 2 bases and 1 base respectively, with 6 bases between them. The length of the CDR3 is 13 residues. In germline, CDR1 is SGHRS, CDR2 YFSETQ. The DNA of the CDR3 is TGCGCCAGCAGCTTACAGGGCCAAGAGACCCAGTACTTC. Its translation: CASSLQGQETQYF.

The CDR3 sequence is CASSQDRLAGGPTDTQYF. CDR3 in DNA: TGTGCCAGCAGCCAAGATCGACTAGCGGGGGGGCCGACAGATACGCAGTATTTT. The chain combines TRBV4-2 with TRBJ2-3; TRBD2 matches at 14 bases. The CDR3 is 18 amino acids. Germline CDR1 and CDR2: LGHNA and YNFKEQ. V lost 0 bases and J lost 3; bases outside the gene matches: 5.

The V and J genes are TRBV18 and TRBJ2-7, with D perhaps TRBD2 (5 bases). V was trimmed by 5 bases and J by 5 bases, leaving 16 bases between them. This CDR3 contains 14 residues. Germline assignment: CDR1 KGHSH and CDR2 LQKENI. CDR3 loop: CASSTADGRDEQYF. The CDR3 DNA reads as TGTGCCAGCTCAACAGCGGACGGGCGGGACGAGCAGTACTTC.

This clonotype was counted many times. The chain is built from TRBV6-2 or TRBV6-3 and TRBJ1-6, with a possible D match to TRBD1 (5 bases). The germline V gene encodes CDR1 MNHEY and CDR2 SVGEGT. The CDR3 spans 15 residues. V shed 5 bases and J shed 1 base, with 9 bases lying between them. In nucleotides, the CDR3 is TGTGCCAGCAGTGCCCGACAGTCCTATAATTCACCCCTCCACTTT. Translated: CASSARQSYNSPLHF.

This rearrangement joins TRBV28 to TRBJ1-4; 7 bases fit TRBD1. With V trimmed by 2 bases and J by 10 bases, 7 bases remained unmatched. The length of the CDR3 is 14 residues. Germline-derived CDR1 and CDR2 are MDHEN and SYDVKM. CDR3 DNA sequence: TGTGCCAGCAGTTTAGAGGGGGCTTGGGGAAAACTGTTTTTT. This sequence encodes CASSLEGAWGKLFF.

In its sample, this clonotype was seen a few times. The chain carries TRBV3-1 and TRBJ1-3; 10 bases agree with TRBD1. Germline V gene data show CDR1 as LGHDT and CDR2 as YNNKEL (reference sequence). This CDR3 has 15 amino acids. Trimming removed 5 bases from V and 4 bases from J; junction bases left unmatched: 5. The CDR3 loop is CASSSGTGDGNTIYF. CDR3 sequence (DNA): TGTGCCAGCAGCTCCGGGACAGGGGACGGAAACACCATATATTTT.

This clonotype occurred a few times. The V gene is TRBV10-2, the J gene TRBJ2-2; TRBD2 might be the D (5 bases). Germline assignment: CDR1 WSHSY and CDR2 SAAADI. V was cut by 3 bases and J by 3 bases, with 26 bases left in between. The CDR3 has 20 amino acids. CDR3 sequence reads: CASSEGPYTRGKLYTGELFF. The CDR3 DNA reads as TGCGCCAGCAGTGAAGGGCCCTACACGAGAGGGAAATTATACACCGGGGAGCTGTTTTTT.